The T cell receptor beta chain described here comes from a study of CD8 T cells in Susac syndrome. cDNA came from around 0.5 to 1 ug RNA primed by random hexamers. Across 54 Vbeta and 13 Jbeta, immunoSEQ multiplex PCR amplified TCR beta CDR3. Each CDR3 protein gets one entry after TCRdb re-called the immunoSEQ multiplex PCR reads with MiXCR. The sample shows around 190,000 distinct CDR3 sequences, over 85% of them seen only once. The CDR3 is 14 residues long. The germline V and J ends were trimmed by 3 bases and 4 bases, with 12 bases remaining between them. TCR beta from blood CD8+ and CD4+ T cells was sequenced. Bulk CD8+ and CD4+ cells came from magnetic negative isolation; CD8+ TEMRA by FACS.

What was sequenced was CD4+ T cells from PBMCs. This chain connects TRBV12-3 or TRBV12-4 to TRBJ2-5; the D gene is possibly TRBD1 (5 bases). This TCR derives from a human donor in good health. The CDR3, as DNA: TGTGCCAGCAGTTTCGGCAGGGTGCGAGAGACCCAGTACTTC. Protein product: CASSFGRVRETQYF.